This T cell receptor beta chain emerged from a study of early T cells in non-severe SARS-CoV-2 infection. The CDR3 contains 16 residues. V lost 4 bases, J lost 0 bases, and 15 bases lay in between. The germline gives CDR1 SGDLS, CDR2 YYNGEE. Tagging with unique molecular identifiers was applied to individual cDNA molecules. Via MiXCR, TCRdb re-called the 5' RACE reads, giving one row per CDR3 protein. This repertoire shows roughly 88,000 distinct CDR3 sequences, less than 15% found once; its top ten account for 5% to 7%. About this clonotype: What it recognizes is unknown.

Regarding the study as a whole: Missing private and CD4 specificities, VDJdb matching favored anti-spike CD8 responses.

This receptor was obtained from an adult who was a healthcare worker with PCR-confirmed SARS-CoV-2 infection or an uninfected control (not recorded which). The chain is built from TRBV9 and TRBJ2-3; D is uncertain. Sequences were obtained from whole blood. CDR3 in amino acids: CASSPSPDPSTDTQYF. The CDR3 DNA is TGTGCCAGCAGCCCATCCCCGGACCCTAGCACAGATACGCAGTATTTT.